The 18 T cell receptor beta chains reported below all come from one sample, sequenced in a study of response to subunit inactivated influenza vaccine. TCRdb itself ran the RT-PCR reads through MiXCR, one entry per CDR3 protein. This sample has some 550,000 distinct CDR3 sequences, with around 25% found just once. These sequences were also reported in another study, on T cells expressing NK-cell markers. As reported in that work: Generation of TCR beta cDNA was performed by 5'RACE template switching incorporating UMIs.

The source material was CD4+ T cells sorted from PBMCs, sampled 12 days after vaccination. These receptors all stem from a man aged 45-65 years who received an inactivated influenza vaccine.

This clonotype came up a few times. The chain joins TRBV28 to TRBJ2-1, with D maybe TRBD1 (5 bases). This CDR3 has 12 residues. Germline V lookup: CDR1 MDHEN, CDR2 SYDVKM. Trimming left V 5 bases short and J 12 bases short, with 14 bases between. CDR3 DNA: TGTGCCAGCAGTCAGGAGAGAAGGGGGCAGTTCTTC. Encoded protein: CASSQERRGQFF.

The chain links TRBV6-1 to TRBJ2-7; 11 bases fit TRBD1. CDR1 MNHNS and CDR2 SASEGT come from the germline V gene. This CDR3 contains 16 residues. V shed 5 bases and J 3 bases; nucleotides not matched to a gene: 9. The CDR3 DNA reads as TGTGCCAGCAGTCGACGAAGGGACAGGGGGATCTACGAGCAGTACTTC. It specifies CASSRRRDRGIYEQYF.

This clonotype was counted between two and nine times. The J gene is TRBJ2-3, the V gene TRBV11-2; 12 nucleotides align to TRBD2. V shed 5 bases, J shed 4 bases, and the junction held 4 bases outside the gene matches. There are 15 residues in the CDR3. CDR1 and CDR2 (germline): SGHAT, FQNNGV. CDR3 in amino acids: CASSQLAGGPDTQYF. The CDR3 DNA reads TGTGCCAGCAGCCAACTAGCGGGGGGTCCAGATACGCAGTATTTT.

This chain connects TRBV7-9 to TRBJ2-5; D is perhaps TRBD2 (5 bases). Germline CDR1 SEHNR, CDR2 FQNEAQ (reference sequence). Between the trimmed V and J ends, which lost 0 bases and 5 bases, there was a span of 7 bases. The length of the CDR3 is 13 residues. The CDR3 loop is CASSLAGIETQYF. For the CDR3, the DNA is TGTGCCAGCAGCTTAGCCGGGATCGAGACCCAGTACTTC.

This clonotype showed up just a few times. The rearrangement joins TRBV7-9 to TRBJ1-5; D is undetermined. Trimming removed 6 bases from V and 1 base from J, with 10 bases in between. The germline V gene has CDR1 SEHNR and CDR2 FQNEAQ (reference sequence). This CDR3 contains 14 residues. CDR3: CASSTARSNQPQHF. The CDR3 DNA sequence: TGTGCCAGCAGTACCGCACGGAGCAATCAGCCCCAGCATTTT.

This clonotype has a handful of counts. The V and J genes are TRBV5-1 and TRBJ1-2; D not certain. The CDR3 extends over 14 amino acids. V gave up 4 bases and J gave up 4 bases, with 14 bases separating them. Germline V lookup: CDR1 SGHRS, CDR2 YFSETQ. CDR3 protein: CASSPIGGGYGYTF. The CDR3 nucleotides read TGCGCCAGCAGCCCCATAGGAGGTGGCTATGGCTACACCTTC. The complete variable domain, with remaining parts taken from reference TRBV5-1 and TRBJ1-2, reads KAGVTQTPRYLIKTRGQQVTLSCSPISGHRSVSWYQQTPGQGLQFLFEYFSETQRNKGNFPGRFSGRQFSNSRSEMNVSTLELGDSALYLCASSPIGGGYGYTFGSGTRLTVV.

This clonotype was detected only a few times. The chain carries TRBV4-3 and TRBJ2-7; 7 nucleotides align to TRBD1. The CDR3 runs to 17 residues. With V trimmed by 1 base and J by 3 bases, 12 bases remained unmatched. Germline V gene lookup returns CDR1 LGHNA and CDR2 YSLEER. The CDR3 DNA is TGCGCCAGCAGCCAAGTTCATTTTAGGGGACAGAACTACGAGCAGTACTTC. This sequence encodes CASSQVHFRGQNYEQYF.

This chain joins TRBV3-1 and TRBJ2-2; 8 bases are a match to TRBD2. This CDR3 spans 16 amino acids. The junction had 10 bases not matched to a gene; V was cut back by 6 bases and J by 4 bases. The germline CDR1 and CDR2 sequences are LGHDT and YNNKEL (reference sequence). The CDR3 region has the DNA TGTGCCAGCAGTCGCCCGGGCGGGGGGCCCACCGGGGAGCTGTTTTTT. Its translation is CASSRPGGGPTGELFF. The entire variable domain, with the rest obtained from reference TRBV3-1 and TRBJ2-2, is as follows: DTAVSQTPKYLVTQMGNDKSIKCEQNLGHDTMYWYKQDSKKFLKIMFSYNNKELIINETVPNRFSPKSPDKAHLNLHINSLELGDSAVYFCASSRPGGGPTGELFFGEGSRLTVL.

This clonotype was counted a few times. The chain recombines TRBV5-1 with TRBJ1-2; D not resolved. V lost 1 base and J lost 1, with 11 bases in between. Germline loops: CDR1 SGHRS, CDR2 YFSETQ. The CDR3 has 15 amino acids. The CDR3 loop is CASSLFLQNNYGYTF. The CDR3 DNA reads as TGCGCCAGCAGCTTGTTTCTGCAGAATAACTATGGCTACACCTTC.

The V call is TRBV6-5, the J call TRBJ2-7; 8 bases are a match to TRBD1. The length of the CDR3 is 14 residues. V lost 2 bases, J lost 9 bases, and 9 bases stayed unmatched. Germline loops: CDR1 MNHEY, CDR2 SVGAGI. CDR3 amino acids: CASSYVPGQALQYF. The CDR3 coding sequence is TGTGCCAGCAGTTACGTCCCGGGACAGGCCTTGCAGTACTTC.

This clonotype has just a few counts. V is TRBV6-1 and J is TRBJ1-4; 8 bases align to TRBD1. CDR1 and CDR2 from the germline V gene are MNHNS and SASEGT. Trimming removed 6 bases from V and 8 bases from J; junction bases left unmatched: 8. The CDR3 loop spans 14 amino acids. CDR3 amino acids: CASRETGAGEKLFF. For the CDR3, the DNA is TGTGCCAGCAGGGAGACAGGGGCTGGGGAAAAACTGTTTTTT.

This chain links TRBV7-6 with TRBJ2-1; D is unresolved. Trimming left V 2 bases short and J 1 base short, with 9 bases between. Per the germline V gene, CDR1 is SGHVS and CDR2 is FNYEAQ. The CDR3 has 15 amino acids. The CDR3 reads CASSLRVGSYNEQFF. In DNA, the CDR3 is TGTGCCAGCAGCTTAAGGGTGGGGTCCTACAATGAGCAGTTCTTC.

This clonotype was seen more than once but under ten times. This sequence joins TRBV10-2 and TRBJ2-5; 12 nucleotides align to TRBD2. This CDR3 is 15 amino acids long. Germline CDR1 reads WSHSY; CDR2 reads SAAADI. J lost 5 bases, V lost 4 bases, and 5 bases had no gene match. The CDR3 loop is CASSALAGGRETQYF. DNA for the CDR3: TGCGCCAGCAGTGCCCTAGCGGGGGGGCGGGAGACCCAGTACTTC.

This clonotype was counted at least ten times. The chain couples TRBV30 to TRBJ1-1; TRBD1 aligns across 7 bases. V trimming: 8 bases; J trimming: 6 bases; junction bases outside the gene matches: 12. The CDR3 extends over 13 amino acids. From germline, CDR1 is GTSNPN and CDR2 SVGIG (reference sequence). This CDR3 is CAGAQGPRSEAFF. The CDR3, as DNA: TGTGCCGGGGCACAGGGGCCGAGGTCTGAAGCTTTCTTT.

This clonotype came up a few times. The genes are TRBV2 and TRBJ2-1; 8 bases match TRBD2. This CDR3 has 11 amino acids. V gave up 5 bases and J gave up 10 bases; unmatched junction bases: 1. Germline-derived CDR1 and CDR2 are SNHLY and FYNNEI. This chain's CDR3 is CASSREGEQFF. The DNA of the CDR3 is TGTGCCAGCAGTCGGGAGGGAGAGCAGTTCTTC. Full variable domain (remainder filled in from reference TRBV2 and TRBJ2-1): EPEVTQTPSHQVTQMGQEVILRCVPISNHLYFYWYRQILGQKVEFLVSFYNNEISEKSEIFDDQFSVERPDGSNFTLKIRSTKLEDSAMYFCASSREGEQFFGPGTRLTVL.

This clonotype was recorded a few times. In DNA, the CDR3 is TGTGCCAGCAGTTCCGGGACAGGGCATGGCTACACCTTC. Translation: CASSSGTGHGYTF. V is TRBV12-3 or TRBV12-4 and J is TRBJ1-2; TRBD1 matches at 9 bases. V shed 4 bases, J shed 6 bases, and the junction held 3 bases outside the gene matches. This CDR3 region has 13 residues.

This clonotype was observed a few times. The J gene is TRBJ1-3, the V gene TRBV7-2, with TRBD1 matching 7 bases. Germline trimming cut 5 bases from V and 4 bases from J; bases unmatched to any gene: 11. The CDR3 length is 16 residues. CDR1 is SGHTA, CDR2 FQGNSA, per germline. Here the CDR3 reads CASSPGPDRQGNTIYF. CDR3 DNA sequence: TGTGCCAGCAGCCCAGGGCCGGACAGGCAGGGAAACACCATATATTTT.

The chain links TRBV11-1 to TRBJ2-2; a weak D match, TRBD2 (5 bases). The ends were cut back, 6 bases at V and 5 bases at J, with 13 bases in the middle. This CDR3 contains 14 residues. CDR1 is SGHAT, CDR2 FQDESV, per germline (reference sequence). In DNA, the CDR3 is TGTGCCAGCAGGCTGGGAGTGGGGACCGGGGAGCTGTTTTTT. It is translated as CASRLGVGTGELFF.